This TCR beta chain was identified during a study of neurological immune-mediated disorders. Findings and caveats of the study: Grouping of repertoires by phylogeny put those of 18 of 34 multiple sclerosis patients into a single related-CDR3 cluster, a possible signature.

V shed 0 bases and J 5 bases; nucleotides not matched to a gene: 8. The V gene's germline CDR1 is MNHNY and CDR2 SVGAGI (reference sequence). This CDR3 spans 17 amino acids. This clonotype was counted many times. Its matching antigen is unknown. Each CDR3 protein is one row after TCRdb ran MiXCR on the 5' RACE reads. The sample has tens of thousands of distinct CDR3 sequences, 3% to 4.5% seen once. The specimen was PBMCs. The sequence was obtained from a woman aged 45 to 65 with multiple sclerosis. The rearrangement links TRBV6-6 to TRBJ2-3; 10 bases match TRBD2. CDR3 nucleotides: TGTGCCAGCAGTTACTCGAGGACCGGGACTAGCGTAGATACGCAGTATTTT. Protein sequence: CASSYSRTGTSVDTQYF.